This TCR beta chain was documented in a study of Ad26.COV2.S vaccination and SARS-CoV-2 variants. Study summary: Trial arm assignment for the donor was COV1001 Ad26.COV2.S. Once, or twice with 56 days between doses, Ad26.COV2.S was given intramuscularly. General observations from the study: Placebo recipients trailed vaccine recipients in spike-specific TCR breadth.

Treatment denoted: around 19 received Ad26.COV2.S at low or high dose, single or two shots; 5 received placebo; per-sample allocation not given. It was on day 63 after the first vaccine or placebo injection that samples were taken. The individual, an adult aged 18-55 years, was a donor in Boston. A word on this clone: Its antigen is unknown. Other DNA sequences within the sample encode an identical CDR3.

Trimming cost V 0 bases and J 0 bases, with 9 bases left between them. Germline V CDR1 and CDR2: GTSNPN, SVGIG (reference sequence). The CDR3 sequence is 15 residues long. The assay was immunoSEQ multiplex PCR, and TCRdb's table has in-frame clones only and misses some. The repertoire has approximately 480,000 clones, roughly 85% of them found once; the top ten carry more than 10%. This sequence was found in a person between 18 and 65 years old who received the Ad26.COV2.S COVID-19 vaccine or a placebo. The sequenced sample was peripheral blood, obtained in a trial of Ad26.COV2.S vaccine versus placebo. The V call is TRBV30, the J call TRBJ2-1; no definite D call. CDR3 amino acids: CAWSVGSSSYNEQFF. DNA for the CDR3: TGTGCCTGGAGTGTCGGCTCCAGCTCCTACAATGAGCAGTTCTTC.